This T cell receptor (beta chain) was identified in a study of T cell repertoires in cytomegalovirus infection. Study-wide background: Matching HLA type, along with CMV infection, was indicated by public TCR beta signatures.

The germline V gene encodes CDR1 LNHDA and CDR2 SQIVND (reference sequence). Trimming took off 4 bases at V and 0 bases at J, with 10 bases between the two ends. The CDR3 covers 15 residues. TCRdb passed the reads through MiXCR, listing each CDR3 protein once. The table has about 220,000 distinct CDR3 sequences, roughly 34% seen once. In regard to this clonotype: What it recognizes is unknown.

Study results and caveats: Predominance within the ex vivo response was attributable to HLA-C-restricted CMV-specific TCR beta clonotypes.

Sample: CD8+ T cells from cultured PBMCs, taken from culture after CMV antigen stimulation. The chain links TRBV19 to TRBJ2-1; weak D call: TRBD2 (6 bases). The TCR was taken from a human donor in good health (CMV status not recorded). Some clones in this sample may be carry-over from other donors' samples. The CDR3 sequence is CASSTVEGSYNEQFF. Written as DNA, the CDR3 is TGTGCCAGTAGTACTGTGGAGGGCTCCTACAATGAGCAGTTCTTC.